This TCR beta chain was obtained from a study of blood T cell repertoires in COVID-19. Study-level background: In each case, the material was cDNA or gDNA derived from T cells, B-cell-depleted T cells, or PBMCs.

Original processing notes: Scientists estimated how many nucleated cells there were by amplifying reference gene primers. The repertoire was sequenced with immunoSEQ multiplex PCR; TCRdb's copy has only in-frame clones and lacks some. V and J calls and clone size come straight from that table; D and trimming were deduced from the DNA. The table shows about 120,000 clones, with just under 90% occurring only once. The TCR comes from a woman in her 50s with acute or convalescent COVID-19. The sequencing sample was made of peripheral blood.

CDR3 loop: CASSLEGPYNEQFF. DNA for the CDR3: TGCGCCAGCAGCTTGGAGGGGCCCTACAATGAGCAGTTCTTC. The chain is built from TRBV5-1 and TRBJ2-1; the D gene is possibly TRBD1 (5 bases). The V end lost 0 bases, the J end lost 2 bases, and 6 bases lay between the germline ends. The CDR3 totals 14 residues. CDR1 and CDR2 (germline): SGHRS, YFSETQ.